This T cell receptor (beta chain) was obtained from a study of read filtering for tumor transcriptome and immune sequencing (TCRdb year 2020). Study-level background: The cohort had under 20 male and approximately 15 female patients with a mean age of about 66 years, ranging from roughly 45 to 80. TCR-region mapped reads per sample ranged from about 4.05 to 11 million with IR-seq versus only roughly 80 to 1273 with RNA-seq. Whole-transcriptome libraries were prepared with the TruSeq RNA Access Library Prep Kit after DNase treatment. Using the same bone marrow samples, the study compared TCR repertoires obtained by targeted immune repertoire sequencing with those obtained by bulk whole-transcriptome sequencing. By revised international staging, roughly eight patients were R-ISS I, under 20 were R-ISS II and 7 were R-ISS III. As a main aim, a read-filtering strategy for immune repertoire data was addressed, with the specific question being whether clonotypes supported by a single read should be removed.

The Immunoverse kit was used to build TCR libraries from roughly 370 ng RNA, with molecular barcoded adaptors covering alpha/delta and beta/gamma chains. TCR library preparation was performed with the same RNA that was used for transcriptome sequencing. An Illumina HiSeq 4000 with 2 x 150 cycles was used to sequence the TCR libraries. In the authors' own workflow: MiXCR aligned TCR reads to human V, D, J and C references and assembled the aligned reads into CDR3 clonotypes, with quality filtering and error correction included. The tcR package in R was used for analysis of clonotype counts and gene usage diversity. Raw mapping reads were checked after the RNA-seq reads had been mapped by STAR aligner version 2.5.3a onto the human GRCh37 genome. To test how sequencing depth affected the clonotypes detected, IR-seq fastq files were randomly downsampled with Seqtk 1.3. TCRdb redid the processing of the public reads, applying fastp at Q25 and MiXCR, and retained in-frame beta chains. One record per CDR3 amino acid sequence lists the most common genes and DNA. The V and J calls were determined by TCRdb, not by the authors. For this sample there are fewer than 35,000 distinct CDR3 sequences; around 18% appear just once. The ten largest clonotypes hold 16% of the sample.

Every patient had bone marrow sampled at the time of active disease. Ficoll-Hypaque density gradient centrifugation was used to isolate bone marrow mononuclear cells. CD138-negative cells were obtained by negative selection after labeling with CD138 magnetic microbeads on a MACS separator, removing myeloma plasma cells. Flow cytometry on an Attune NxT with CD138 antibodies was used to check the purity of the isolated cells. Total RNA was extracted using TRIzol reagent and was quantified on a NanoDrop spectrophotometer. Paired RNA-seq and IR-seq were performed on the CD138-negative bone marrow sample of each patient. This clonotype is judged medium-sized (0.01 to 0.1%). The clone's antigen remains unknown. It has no much larger one-base neighbor in the sample; base qualities were not kept. General findings and caveats noted by the study authors: The correlation between IR-seq and RNA-seq shared clonotype proportions was increased by removal of single-read clonotypes. Compared with RNA-seq, IR-seq captured clonotypes at much greater depth and more reliably, and a smaller IR-seq throughput was enough to identify most of the shared clonotypes. The sorted CD138-negative fraction was composed of a mixed bone marrow immune population rather than of purified T cells. In IR-seq, about 82% of clonotypes but about 4% of total reads were represented by single-read clonotypes, whereas in RNA-seq, 74.6% of clonotypes and more than 35% of reads were represented by single-read clonotypes.

The CDR3 holds 14 amino acids from the cysteine to the phenylalanine. The kept DNA is CDR3 alone, 42 bases in frame from the first base. Deletion took 2 bases off V and 4 bases off J, with a span of 12 bases between the germline ends. This clonotype was sampled from a donor at least 40 years old with multiple myeloma. Sequenced input: a population of CD138-negative cells sorted from bone marrow. The cell subset or site label corresponds to: bone marrow mononuclear cells depleted of CD138+ plasma/myeloma cells by negative magnetic selection. The rearranged chain carries TRBV12-3 or TRBV12-4 and TRBJ2-7; 5 matching bases give a weak D call of TRBD1. The DNA reads TGTGCCAGCAGTTTACAGTCAGCAGGGTACGAGCAGTACTTC. This codes for CASSLQSAGYEQYF.